This T cell receptor beta chain derives from a study of blood T cell repertoires in COVID-19. The overall study: From the United States, Italy and Spain came samples of acute and convalescent COVID-19. Nucleic acid was either cDNA or gDNA, and it came from T cells, B-cell-depleted T cells, or PBMCs.

Authors' methods: Quantification of nucleated cells was approximated via reference gene primer amplification. Only in-frame clones appear in the TCRdb table, and some are missing; sequencing was by immunoSEQ multiplex PCR. Clonal size and the V and J genes are those of that table, whereas D and trimming came from the DNA. The repertoire holds around 75,000 clones, with 84% as singletons. While infection was still active, Seattle patients were enrolled and then followed longitudinally. V lost 6 bases, J lost 1 base, and 9 bases lay in between. The CDR3 sequence is 13 residues long. Sequencing was performed on peripheral blood. The chain links TRBV12-3 or TRBV12-4 to TRBJ1-1; a weak D match, TRBD1 (5 bases). The clonotype comes from a man in his fifties with COVID-19, enrolled during active disease. The CDR3 DNA is TGTGCCAGCAGACCGACAGCGAACACTGAAGCTTTCTTT. Its protein product is CASRPTANTEAFF.